Shown below are 5 T cell receptor beta chains from a single sample sequenced in a study of blood T cells in healthy people across ages. A second roughly 6 to 12 cycle PCR used barcoded and J-beta primers. A single record per CDR3 protein comes from TCRdb applying MiXCR to the 5' RACE reads. The table has roughly 680,000 distinct CDR3 sequences, 21% seen once. The sequencing sample was made of blood. The source is a man between 65 and 85 years old in good health.

This chain uses TRBV3-1 with TRBJ2-5, with TRBD2 as a possible D gene (5 bases). The J call could be wrong; TRBJ2-1 is a better fit for the DNA end. The CDR3 length is 13 residues. CDR1 is LGHDT and CDR2 is YNNKEL in the germline V gene (reference sequence). CDR3 protein: CASSERTGSEQFF. CDR3 sequence (DNA): TGTGCCAGCAGCGAACGGACTGGTAGTGAGCAGTTCTTC.

V usage is TRBV7-2 and J usage is TRBJ1-1; tentatively, D is TRBD1 (5 bases). Germline V gene data show CDR1 as SGHTA and CDR2 as FQGNSA. Trimming left V 5 bases short and J 12 bases short, with 16 bases between. This CDR3 comprises 12 residues. Written as DNA, the CDR3 is TGTGCCAGCAGCCTCCGTGTGGGGGGAACTTTCTTT. It encodes CASSLRVGGTFF.

The J gene is TRBJ2-3, the V gene TRBV5-1, with 9 bases fitting TRBD2. This CDR3 region has 15 residues. V dropped 3 bases and J dropped 2; count of bases not matched to a gene: 4. Germline CDR1 reads SGHRS; CDR2 reads YFSETQ. Written as DNA, the CDR3 is TGCGCCAGCAGCTCACAGCGGGGGGCCACAGATACGCAGTATTTT. This translates into CASSSQRGATDTQYF.

For this clonotype: A junction boundary mismatches the germline segment, possibly from a read error. V gene TRBV2 combines with J gene TRBJ2-3; possible D gene TRBD1, 5 bases. The CDR3 is 14 residues long. CDR1 SNHLY and CDR2 FYNNEI come from the germline V gene. Here the CDR3 reads CAGSPQGNADTQYF. CDR3 coding DNA: TGTGCCGGCAGCCCTCAGGGAAACGCAGATACGCAGTATTTT.

This clonotype was observed a handful of times. The V and J genes are TRBV12-3 or TRBV12-4 and TRBJ2-1; TRBD2 matches at 7 bases. The J call may be in error: the DNA end matches TRBJ2-7 better. The CDR3 sequence is 14 residues long. Written as DNA, the CDR3 is TGTGCCAGCAGCCAAGGAGGCGCAGCGGGGGAGCAGTACTTC. Protein: CASSQGGAAGEQYF.